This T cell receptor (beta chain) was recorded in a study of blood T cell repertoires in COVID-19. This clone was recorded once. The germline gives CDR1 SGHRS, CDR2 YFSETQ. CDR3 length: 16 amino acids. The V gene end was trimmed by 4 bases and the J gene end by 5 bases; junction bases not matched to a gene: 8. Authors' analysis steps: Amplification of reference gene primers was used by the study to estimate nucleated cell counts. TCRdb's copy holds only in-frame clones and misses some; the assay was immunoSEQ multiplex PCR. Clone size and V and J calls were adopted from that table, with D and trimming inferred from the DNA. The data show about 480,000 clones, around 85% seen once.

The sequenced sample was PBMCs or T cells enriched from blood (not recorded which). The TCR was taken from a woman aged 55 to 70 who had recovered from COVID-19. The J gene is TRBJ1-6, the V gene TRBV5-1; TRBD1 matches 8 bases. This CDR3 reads CASSPRGQEHNSPLHF. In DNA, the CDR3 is TGCGCCAGCAGCCCCCGGGGACAGGAGCATAATTCACCCCTCCACTTT.